This paragraph reports one TCR beta chain. Its target is unknown. The CDR3 is made up of 19 amino acids. The sample is drawn from a study of T cell responses to AZD1222 COVID-19 vaccine. Some second doses came at about 4 weeks and others at about 12 weeks; these were pooled. Measured with immunoSEQ multiplex PCR; TCRdb has only the in-frame clones, and not every one. The sample lists about 94,000 clones; roughly 85% were seen once. Overall study results and limits: Donors skewed white British and female; clonal diversity was possibly underestimated. Spike was spanned by vaccine-associated CD4 TCRs, with dominance at 160-218 and 743-854.

This TCR was sampled from an adult who received the AZD1222 COVID-19 vaccine. The source was peripheral blood, collected 28 days after the second AZD1222 dose. V gene TRBV21-1 combines with J gene TRBJ1-3; TRBD1 is taken as the D call from the table, unchecked against the DNA. TRBV21-1 corresponds to a pseudogene. CDR3 residues: CASSLSSRGLTRPGNTIYF. For the CDR3, the DNA is TGTGCCAGCAGCCTTTCCTCCAGGGGCCTAACCCGGCCTGGAAACACCATATATTTT.